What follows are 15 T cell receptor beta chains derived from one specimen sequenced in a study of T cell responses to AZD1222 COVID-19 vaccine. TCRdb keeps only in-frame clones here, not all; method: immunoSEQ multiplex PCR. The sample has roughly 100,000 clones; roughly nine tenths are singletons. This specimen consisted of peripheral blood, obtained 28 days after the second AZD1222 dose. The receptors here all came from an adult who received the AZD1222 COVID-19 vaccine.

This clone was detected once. CDR3 DNA: TGTGCCAGCAGTTTATCGCGGGCCACTGAAGCTTTCTTT. Its translation is CASSLSRATEAFF. The genes are TRBV27 and TRBJ1-1, with D unclear. The length of the CDR3 is 13 residues. Germline V gene lookup returns CDR1 MNHEY and CDR2 SMNVEV (reference sequence). V lost 0 bases, J lost 4 bases, and 6 bases lay in between.

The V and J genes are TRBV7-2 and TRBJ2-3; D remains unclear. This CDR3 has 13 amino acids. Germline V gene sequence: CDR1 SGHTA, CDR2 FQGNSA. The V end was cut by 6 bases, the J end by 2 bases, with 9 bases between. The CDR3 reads CASSPRYTDTQYF. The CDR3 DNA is TGTGCCAGCAGTCCCAGGTACACAGATACGCAGTATTTT.

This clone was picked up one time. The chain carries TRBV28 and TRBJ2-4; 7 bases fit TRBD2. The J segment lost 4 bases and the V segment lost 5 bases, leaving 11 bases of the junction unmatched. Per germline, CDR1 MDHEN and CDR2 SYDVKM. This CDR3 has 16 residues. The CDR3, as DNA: TGTGCCAGCAGTAAAACCGGGACTAACAGTAAAAACATTCAGTACTTC. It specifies CASSKTGTNSKNIQYF.

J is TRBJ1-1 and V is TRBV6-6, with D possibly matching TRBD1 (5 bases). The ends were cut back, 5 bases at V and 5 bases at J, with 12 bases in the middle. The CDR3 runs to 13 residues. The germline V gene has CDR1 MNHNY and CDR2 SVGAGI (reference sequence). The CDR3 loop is CASSDIRATEAFF. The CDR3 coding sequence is TGTGCCAGCAGTGACATCAGGGCGACTGAAGCTTTCTTT.

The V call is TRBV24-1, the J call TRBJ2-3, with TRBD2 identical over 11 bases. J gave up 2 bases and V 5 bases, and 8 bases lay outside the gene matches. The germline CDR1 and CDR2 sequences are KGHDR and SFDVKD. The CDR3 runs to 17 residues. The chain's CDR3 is CATSGNSGLADTDTQYF. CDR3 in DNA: TGTGCCACCAGTGGCAATTCGGGACTAGCGGACACAGATACGCAGTATTTT.

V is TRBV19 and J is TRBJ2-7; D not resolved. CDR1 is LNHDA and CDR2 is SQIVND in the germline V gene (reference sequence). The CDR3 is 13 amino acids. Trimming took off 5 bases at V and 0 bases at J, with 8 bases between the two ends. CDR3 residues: CASSVTDSYEQYF. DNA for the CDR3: TGTGCCAGTAGTGTGACGGACTCCTACGAGCAGTACTTC.

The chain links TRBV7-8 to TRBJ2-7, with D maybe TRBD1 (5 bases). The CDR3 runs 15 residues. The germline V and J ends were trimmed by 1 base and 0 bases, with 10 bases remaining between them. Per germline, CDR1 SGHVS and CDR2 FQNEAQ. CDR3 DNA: TGTGCCAGCAGCTTAGAAAGGGGCTACTCCTACGAGCAGTACTTC. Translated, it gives CASSLERGYSYEQYF.

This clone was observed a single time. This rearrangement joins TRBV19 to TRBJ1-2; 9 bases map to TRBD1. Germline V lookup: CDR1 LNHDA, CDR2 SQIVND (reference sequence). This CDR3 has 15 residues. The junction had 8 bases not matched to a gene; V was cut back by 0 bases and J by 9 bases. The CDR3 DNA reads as TGTGCCAGTAGTATAGAAGGGACAGGGTTCGTCCGCTACACCTTC. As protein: CASSIEGTGFVRYTF.

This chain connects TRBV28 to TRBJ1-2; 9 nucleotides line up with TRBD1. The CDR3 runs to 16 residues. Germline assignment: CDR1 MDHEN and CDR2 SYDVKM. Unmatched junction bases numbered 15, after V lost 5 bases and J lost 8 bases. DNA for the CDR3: TGTGCCAGCAGTGAGACAGGGGGACTCCTTAGCCCCGGCTACACCTTC. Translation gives CASSETGGLLSPGYTF.

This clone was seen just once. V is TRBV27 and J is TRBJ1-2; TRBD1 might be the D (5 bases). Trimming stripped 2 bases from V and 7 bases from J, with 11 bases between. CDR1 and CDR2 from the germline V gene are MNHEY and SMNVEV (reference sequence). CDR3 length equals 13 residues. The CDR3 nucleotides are TGTGCCAGCAGTTTAAGCCCAGGGAGTGGCTACACCTTC. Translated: CASSLSPGSGYTF.

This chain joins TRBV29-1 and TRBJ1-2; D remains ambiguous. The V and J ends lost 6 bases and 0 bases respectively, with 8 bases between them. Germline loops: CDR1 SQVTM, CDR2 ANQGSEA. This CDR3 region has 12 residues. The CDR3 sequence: CSVALSNYGYTF. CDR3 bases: TGCAGCGTGGCTCTCTCTAACTATGGCTACACCTTC.

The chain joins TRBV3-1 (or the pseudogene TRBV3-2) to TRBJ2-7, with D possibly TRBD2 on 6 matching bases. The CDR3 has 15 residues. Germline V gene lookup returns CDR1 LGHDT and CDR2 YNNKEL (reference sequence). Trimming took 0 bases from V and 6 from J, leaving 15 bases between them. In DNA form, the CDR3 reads TGTGCCAGCAGCCAAGATGGGATAGCGGCCGCCGAGCAGTACTTC. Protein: CASSQDGIAAAEQYF.

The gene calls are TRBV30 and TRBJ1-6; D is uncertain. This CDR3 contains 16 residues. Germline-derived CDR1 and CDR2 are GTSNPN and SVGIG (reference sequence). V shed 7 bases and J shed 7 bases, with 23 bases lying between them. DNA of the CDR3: TGTGCCTCAGTGATGGGCCCCTCGTCCACCAATTCACCCCTCCACTTT. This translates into CASVMGPSSTNSPLHF.

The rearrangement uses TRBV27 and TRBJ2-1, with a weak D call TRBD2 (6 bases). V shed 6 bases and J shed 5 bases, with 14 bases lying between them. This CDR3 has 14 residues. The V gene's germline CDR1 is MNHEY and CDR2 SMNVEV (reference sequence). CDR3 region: CASRKGSGNNEQFF. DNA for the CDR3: TGTGCCAGCAGGAAAGGTAGCGGAAACAATGAGCAGTTCTTC.

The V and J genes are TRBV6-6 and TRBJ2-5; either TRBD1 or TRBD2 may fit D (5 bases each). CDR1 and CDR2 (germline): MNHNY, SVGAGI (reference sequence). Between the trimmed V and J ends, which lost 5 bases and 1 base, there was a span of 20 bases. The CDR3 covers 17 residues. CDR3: CASSLGARGVSQETQYF. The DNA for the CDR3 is TGTGCCAGCAGTCTCGGGGCCCGAGGAGTTTCCCAAGAGACCCAGTACTTC.